The rows below give T cell receptor beta chains drawn from one sample of a study of T-cell memory formation after mild COVID-19. TCRdb called the 5' RACE reads again in MiXCR, with one record for every CDR3 protein. Of about 100,000 distinct CDR3 sequences in the sample, approximately 12% were seen once. What was sequenced was PBMCs or a T cell subset sorted from them (not recorded which). These receptors all come from a man between 18 and 29 years old who had mild COVID-19 (a few samples of this study predate the infection). Cell type and time point are not known. Each CDR3 is given with its conserved first and last residue. Fields, in order: CDR3 protein, CDR3 DNA, clone size, J gene, D gene, V gene. The D gene is left open where the match is weak. Clone size appears in some rows only: once, few, many, or a class for an expanded clone.

CDR3 protein: CASSHQGVSYEQYF
CDR3 DNA: TGTGCCAGTAGTCACCAGGGGGTCTCCTACGAGCAGTACTTC
clone size: many
J gene: TRBJ2-7
D gene: TRBD1
V gene: TRBV19

CDR3 protein: CASSYGGDEQFF
CDR3 DNA: TGCGCCAGCAGCTACGGTGGCGATGAGCAGTTCTTC
clone size: .
J gene: TRBJ2-1
D gene: .
V gene: TRBV4-3

CDR3 protein: CAWRASVTANYGYTF
CDR3 DNA: TGTGCCTGGAGGGCCTCAGTGACAGCGAACTATGGCTACACCTTC
clone size: few
J gene: TRBJ1-2
D gene: .
V gene: TRBV30

CDR3 protein: CASSPNENTEAFF
CDR3 DNA: TGTGCCAGCAGCCCCAACGAAAACACTGAAGCTTTCTTT
clone size: .
J gene: TRBJ1-1
D gene: .
V gene: TRBV7-6

CDR3 protein: CATSTGQGWEGAQHF
CDR3 DNA: TGTGCCACCAGCACCGGACAGGGTTGGGAAGGGGCCCAGCATTTT
clone size: .
J gene: TRBJ1-5
D gene: TRBD1
V gene: TRBV15

CDR3 protein: CASSFPTGGNEQFF
CDR3 DNA: TGTGCCAGCAGTTTCCCCACAGGGGGCAATGAGCAGTTCTTC
clone size: few
J gene: TRBJ2-1
D gene: TRBD1
V gene: TRBV27

CDR3 protein: CASSLRGQGANTIYF
CDR3 DNA: TGCGCCAGCAGCCTTAGGGGCCAGGGAGCAAACACCATATATTTT
clone size: few
J gene: TRBJ1-3
D gene: .
V gene: TRBV4-1

CDR3 protein: CASSQDSSQGGSPLHF
CDR3 DNA: TGCGCCAGCAGCCAAGATTCCAGCCAGGGAGGTTCACCCCTCCACTTT
clone size: few
J gene: TRBJ1-6
D gene: .
V gene: TRBV4-1

CDR3 protein: CASSPWGGVNNEQFF
CDR3 DNA: TGCGCCAGCAGCCCCTGGGGCGGGGTTAACAATGAGCAGTTCTTC
clone size: .
J gene: TRBJ2-1
D gene: .
V gene: TRBV5-1

CDR3 protein: CASSSGTFPDGYTF
CDR3 DNA: TGTGCCAGCAGTTCGGGGACCTTCCCAGACGGCTACACCTTC
clone size: .
J gene: TRBJ1-2
D gene: .
V gene: TRBV12-3/TRBV12-4

CDR3 protein: CASRAAPGQGPYEQYF
CDR3 DNA: TGTGCCAGCAGGGCCGCTCCGGGACAGGGTCCCTACGAGCAGTACTTC
clone size: few
J gene: TRBJ2-7
D gene: TRBD1
V gene: TRBV7-2

CDR3 protein: CASSRGSGAFRETQYF
CDR3 DNA: TGCGCCAGCAGTCGGGGGTCAGGGGCGTTTCGGGAGACCCAGTACTTC
clone size: .
J gene: TRBJ2-5
D gene: .
V gene: TRBV5-1

CDR3 protein: CASSSLAGGLETQYF
CDR3 DNA: TGTGCCAGCAGCTCCCTAGCGGGGGGGCTCGAGACCCAGTACTTC
clone size: .
J gene: TRBJ2-5
D gene: TRBD2
V gene: TRBV7-8

CDR3 protein: CASSPTSGGTYEQYF
CDR3 DNA: TGTGCCAGCAGCCCTACTAGCGGGGGAACCTACGAGCAGTACTTC
clone size: few
J gene: TRBJ2-7
D gene: TRBD2
V gene: TRBV7-8

CDR3 protein: CASSFFGVASYEQYF
CDR3 DNA: TGTGCCAGCAGCTTCTTTGGAGTAGCGTCGTACGAGCAGTACTTC
clone size: .
J gene: TRBJ2-7
D gene: .
V gene: TRBV7-2

CDR3 protein: CASSMSAVGRAEAFF
CDR3 DNA: TGTGCCAGTAGTATGTCGGCAGTAGGAAGGGCTGAAGCTTTCTTT
clone size: .
J gene: TRBJ1-1
D gene: .
V gene: TRBV19

CDR3 protein: CSVEGGQSYEQYF
CDR3 DNA: TGCAGCGTTGAAGGAGGGCAGTCCTACGAGCAGTACTTC
clone size: .
J gene: TRBJ2-7
D gene: .
V gene: TRBV29-1

CDR3 protein: CASSSDYPSTDTQYF
CDR3 DNA: TGTGCCAGCAGTTCGGACTATCCTAGCACAGATACGCAGTATTTT
clone size: .
J gene: TRBJ2-3
D gene: .
V gene: TRBV27

CDR3 protein: CASSSGTGSTDTQYF
CDR3 DNA: TGTGCCAGCAGCTCCGGGACAGGGAGCACAGATACGCAGTATTTT
clone size: .
J gene: TRBJ2-3
D gene: TRBD1
V gene: TRBV5-4

CDR3 protein: CASSPSSGGGADEQFF
CDR3 DNA: TGTGCCAGCAGCCCTTCTAGCGGGGGCGGGGCGGATGAGCAGTTCTTC
clone size: .
J gene: TRBJ2-1
D gene: TRBD2
V gene: TRBV7-3

CDR3 protein: CASSQTRQGAAEAFF
CDR3 DNA: TGCGCCAGCAGCCAGACTAGACAGGGGGCGGCTGAAGCTTTCTTT
clone size: .
J gene: TRBJ1-1
D gene: TRBD1
V gene: TRBV4-3

CDR3 protein: CASSVGDNEQFF
CDR3 DNA: TGTGCCAGCAGTGTAGGGGACAATGAGCAGTTCTTC
clone size: .
J gene: TRBJ2-1
D gene: .
V gene: TRBV6-4

CDR3 protein: CASSYQVRTDPEKLFF
CDR3 DNA: TGTGCCAGCAGTTACCAGGTCAGGACAGATCCTGAAAAACTGTTTTTT
clone size: many
J gene: TRBJ1-4
D gene: .
V gene: TRBV6-5

CDR3 protein: CASSFGTGFGYTF
CDR3 DNA: TGTGCCAGCAGCTTCGGGACAGGGTTTGGCTACACCTTC
clone size: medium-sized
J gene: TRBJ1-2
D gene: TRBD1
V gene: TRBV7-2

CDR3 protein: CSARRGSNWETQYF
CDR3 DNA: TGCAGTGCTCGCAGGGGGAGCAATTGGGAGACCCAGTACTTC
clone size: many
J gene: TRBJ2-5
D gene: TRBD1
V gene: TRBV20-1

CDR3 protein: CASSPAEGQGRYNEQFF
CDR3 DNA: TGTGCCAGCTCACCGGCAGAGGGACAGGGACGATACAATGAGCAGTTCTTC
clone size: few
J gene: TRBJ2-1
D gene: TRBD1
V gene: TRBV18

CDR3 protein: CAWSYVRTDTQYF
CDR3 DNA: TGTGCCTGGAGTTATGTTCGCACAGATACGCAGTATTTT
clone size: few
J gene: TRBJ2-3
D gene: .
V gene: TRBV30

CDR3 protein: CSVVPVDQKPHEQFF
CDR3 DNA: TGCAGCGTTGTTCCGGTGGACCAAAAGCCGCATGAGCAGTTCTTC
clone size: few
J gene: TRBJ2-1
D gene: .
V gene: TRBV29-1

CDR3 protein: CASSSFGINYGYTF
CDR3 DNA: TGTGCCAGCAGCTCTTTTGGGATTAACTATGGCTACACCTTC
clone size: few
J gene: TRBJ1-2
D gene: .
V gene: TRBV28

CDR3 protein: CASTPRATGPNTGELFF
CDR3 DNA: TGCGCCAGCACCCCAAGAGCGACAGGGCCGAACACCGGGGAGCTGTTTTTT
clone size: few
J gene: TRBJ2-2
D gene: TRBD1
V gene: TRBV5-1

CDR3 protein: CASSPGGSEQYF
CDR3 DNA: TGTGCCAGCAGCCCGGGAGGCTCCGAGCAGTACTTC
clone size: many
J gene: TRBJ2-7
D gene: TRBD2
V gene: TRBV12-3/TRBV12-4

CDR3 protein: CASSATGTAIYEQYF
CDR3 DNA: TGCGCCAGCAGCGCGACCGGGACAGCCATCTACGAGCAGTACTTC
clone size: few
J gene: TRBJ2-7
D gene: TRBD1
V gene: TRBV5-1

CDR3 protein: CASSQFNTGPEQYF
CDR3 DNA: TGCGCCAGCAGCCAATTTAATACAGGGCCCGAGCAGTACTTC
clone size: .
J gene: TRBJ2-7
D gene: .
V gene: TRBV4-3

CDR3 protein: CASSQPTGKADQETQYF
CDR3 DNA: TGCGCCAGCAGCCAACCGACAGGGAAGGCTGATCAAGAGACCCAGTACTTC
clone size: .
J gene: TRBJ2-5
D gene: TRBD1
V gene: TRBV4-1

CDR3 protein: CASSRPLGAGGTDTQYF
CDR3 DNA: TGTGCCAGCAGTCGTCCCCTGGGAGCGGGGGGCACAGATACGCAGTATTTT
clone size: many
J gene: TRBJ2-3
D gene: TRBD2
V gene: TRBV6-5

CDR3 protein: CASLSDWGIGGEQFF
CDR3 DNA: TGTGCCAGCCTATCTGACTGGGGGATCGGCGGTGAGCAGTTCTTC
clone size: .
J gene: TRBJ2-1
D gene: .
V gene: TRBV6-2/TRBV6-3

CDR3 protein: CASSLGLAGEYEQYF
CDR3 DNA: TGTGCCAGCAGCTTGGGGCTAGCGGGTGAATACGAGCAGTACTTC
clone size: few
J gene: TRBJ2-7
D gene: TRBD2
V gene: TRBV5-4

CDR3 protein: CASSFLLAGEVGETQYF
CDR3 DNA: TGTGCCAGCAGCTTTTTGTTAGCGGGGGAGGTTGGAGAGACCCAGTACTTC
clone size: .
J gene: TRBJ2-5
D gene: TRBD2
V gene: TRBV7-2

CDR3 protein: CASSLRQGAGETQYF
CDR3 DNA: TGTGCCAGCAGCTTAAGACAGGGGGCCGGAGAGACCCAGTACTTC
clone size: .
J gene: TRBJ2-5
D gene: TRBD1
V gene: TRBV7-9

CDR3 protein: CASSPSFGEDYGYTF
CDR3 DNA: TGTGCCAGCTCACCGTCGTTCGGGGAAGACTATGGCTACACCTTC
clone size: .
J gene: TRBJ1-2
D gene: .
V gene: TRBV18

CDR3 protein: CASSLGPANGETQYF
CDR3 DNA: TGTGCCAGCAGCTTGGGTCCGGCTAATGGGGAGACCCAGTACTTC
clone size: .
J gene: TRBJ2-5
D gene: .
V gene: TRBV5-4

CDR3 protein: CASSESGGLTYEQYF
CDR3 DNA: TGTGCCAGCAGTGAATCGGGGGGTTTAACCTACGAGCAGTACTTC
clone size: .
J gene: TRBJ2-7
D gene: TRBD2
V gene: TRBV2

CDR3 protein: CASSPPGYTEQFF
CDR3 DNA: TGTGCCAGCTCACCACCAGGTTACACTGAGCAGTTCTTC
clone size: few
J gene: TRBJ2-1
D gene: .
V gene: TRBV18

CDR3 protein: CASSFGVSGANVLTF
CDR3 DNA: TGTGCCAGCAGCTTTGGAGTCTCTGGGGCCAACGTCCTGACTTTC
clone size: .
J gene: TRBJ2-6
D gene: .
V gene: TRBV7-2

CDR3 protein: CASSPGTTNTGELFF
CDR3 DNA: TGTGCCAGCAGCCCAGGGACAACGAACACCGGGGAGCTGTTTTTT
clone size: many
J gene: TRBJ2-2
D gene: .
V gene: TRBV7-3

CDR3 protein: CASSYGQPSFNSPLHF
CDR3 DNA: TGTGCCAGCAGTTACGGACAGCCATCCTTTAATTCACCCCTCCACTTT
clone size: .
J gene: TRBJ1-6
D gene: .
V gene: TRBV6-5

CDR3 protein: CASSQGLAGGKETQYF
CDR3 DNA: TGTGCCAGCAGCCAAGGTCTAGCGGGGGGGAAAGAGACCCAGTACTTC
clone size: .
J gene: TRBJ2-5
D gene: TRBD2
V gene: TRBV4-2

CDR3 protein: CASRGGTGKGGELFF
CDR3 DNA: TGTGCCAGCCGAGGGGGGACAGGGAAAGGCGGGGAGCTGTTTTTT
clone size: once
J gene: TRBJ2-2
D gene: TRBD1
V gene: TRBV7-2